This T cell receptor (beta chain) was captured by sequencing in a study of CD8+CD57+ T cells in acquired aplastic anemia. Study background: The mean DNA yield obtained from sorted CD4+ and CD8+ cells came to 3.2 ug.

This clonotype was seen many times. The template for TCR beta VDJ and CDR3 sequence profiling was genomic DNA. TCRdb reprocessed the reads with MiXCR, giving one entry per CDR3 protein. Here the sample spans around 500,000 distinct CDR3 sequences, roughly 34% being singletons. The CDR3 consists of 9 residues. Trimming stripped 3 bases from V and 8 bases from J, with 4 bases between. The germline V gene has CDR1 DFQATT and CDR2 SNEGSKA (reference sequence). An expansion of CD8+CD57+ cells by flow cytometry had been shown in patients chosen for sequencing. All participating patients were living with severe acquired aplastic anemia. Patients had undergone no therapy by the time their blood was sampled.

Material: sorted CD4+, CD8+, or CD8+CD57+ T cells (not recorded which) from PBMCs. The V call is TRBV20-1, the J call TRBJ1-2; D unclear. The receptor was isolated from a human donor with aplastic anemia. The CDR3 loop reads CSASGGYTF. DNA for the CDR3: TGCAGTGCTAGTGGCGGCTACACCTTC.